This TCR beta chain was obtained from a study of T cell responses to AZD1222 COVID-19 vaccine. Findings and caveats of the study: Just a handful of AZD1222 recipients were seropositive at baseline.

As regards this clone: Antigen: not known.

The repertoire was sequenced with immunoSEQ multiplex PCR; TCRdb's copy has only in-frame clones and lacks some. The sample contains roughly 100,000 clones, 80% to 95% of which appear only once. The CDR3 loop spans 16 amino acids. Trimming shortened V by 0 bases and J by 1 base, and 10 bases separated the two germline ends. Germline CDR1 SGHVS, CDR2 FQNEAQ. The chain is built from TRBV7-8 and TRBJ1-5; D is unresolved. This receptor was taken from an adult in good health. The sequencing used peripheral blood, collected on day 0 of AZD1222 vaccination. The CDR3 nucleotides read TGTGCCAGCAGCTTAGCAGGGATCCAGAGCAATCAGCCCCAGCATTTT. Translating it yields CASSLAGIQSNQPQHF.